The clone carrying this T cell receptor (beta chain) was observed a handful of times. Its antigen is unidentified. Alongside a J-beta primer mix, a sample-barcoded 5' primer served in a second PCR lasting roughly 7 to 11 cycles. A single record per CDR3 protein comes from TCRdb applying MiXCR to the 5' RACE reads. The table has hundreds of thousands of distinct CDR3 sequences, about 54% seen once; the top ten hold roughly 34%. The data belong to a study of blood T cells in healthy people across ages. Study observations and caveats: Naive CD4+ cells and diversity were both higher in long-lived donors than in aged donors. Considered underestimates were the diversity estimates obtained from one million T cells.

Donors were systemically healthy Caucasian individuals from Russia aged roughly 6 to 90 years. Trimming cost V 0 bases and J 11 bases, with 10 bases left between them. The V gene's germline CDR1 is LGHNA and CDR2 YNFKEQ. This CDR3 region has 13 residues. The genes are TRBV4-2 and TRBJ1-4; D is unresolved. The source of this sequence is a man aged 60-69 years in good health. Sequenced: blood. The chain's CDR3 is CASSQDVPPKLFF. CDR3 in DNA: TGTGCCAGCAGCCAAGATGTCCCCCCGAAACTGTTTTTT.